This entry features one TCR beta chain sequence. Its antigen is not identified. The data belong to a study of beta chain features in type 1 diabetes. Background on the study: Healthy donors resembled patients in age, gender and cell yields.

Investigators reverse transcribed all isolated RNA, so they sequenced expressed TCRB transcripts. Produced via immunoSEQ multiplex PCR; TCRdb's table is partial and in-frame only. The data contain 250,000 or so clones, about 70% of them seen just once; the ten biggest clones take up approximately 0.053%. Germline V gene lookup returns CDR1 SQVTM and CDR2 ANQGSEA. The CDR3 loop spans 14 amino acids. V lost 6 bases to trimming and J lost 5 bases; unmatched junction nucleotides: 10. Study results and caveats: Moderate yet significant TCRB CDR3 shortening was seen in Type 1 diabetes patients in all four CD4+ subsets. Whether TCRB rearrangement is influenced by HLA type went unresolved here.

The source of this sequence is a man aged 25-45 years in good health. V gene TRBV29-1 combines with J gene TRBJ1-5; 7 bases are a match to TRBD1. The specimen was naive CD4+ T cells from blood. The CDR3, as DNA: TGCAGCGTCGCTGACAGGGCCAGCGATCAGCCCCAGCATTTT. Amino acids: CSVADRASDQPQHF.